This is a list of T cell receptor beta chains from one sample in a study of blood T cell repertoires in COVID-19. Assay: immunoSEQ multiplex PCR; the TCRdb copy retains only in-frame clones and omits some. There are more than 150,000 clones in the sample; about 93% occur only once, and 0.76% lies in the top ten. Material for sequencing was peripheral blood. Every receptor here comes from a man aged 25 to 45 with COVID-19, enrolled during active disease. The CDR3 runs from the conserved cysteine through the conserved F or W. A D gene is named only where the DNA matches it firmly. Where a row states a size, it is once, few, many or the class of an expanded clone; other rows omit it.

V	D	size	J	DNA	CDR3
TRBV5-6	TRBD1	-	TRBJ1-6	TGTGCCAGCAGTTTTTCAGGGGGAAGCTCACCCCTCCACTTT	CASSFSGGSSPLHF
TRBV6-5	TRBD1	-	TRBJ2-1	TGTGCCAGCAGTCCCGGGACAGGGATTCATGAGCAGTTCTTC	CASSPGTGIHEQFF
TRBV2	-	-	TRBJ1-3	TGTGCCAGCAGTGACCCCGCAGACTCTGGAAACACCATATATTTT	CASSDPADSGNTIYF
TRBV3-1/TRBV3-2	-	-	TRBJ2-7	TGTGCCAGCAGCTATCTACAGGGTTTTGGGCAGTACTTC	CASSYLQGFGQYF
TRBV5-6	-	-	TRBJ2-2	TGTGCCAGCAGCTCCCTCACCGGGGAGCTGTTTTTT	CASSSLTGELFF
TRBV30	-	-	TRBJ2-7	TGTGCCTGGAACACGGAGCTTCCTCACGAGCAGTACTTC	CAWNTELPHEQYF
TRBV6-5	TRBD1	-	TRBJ1-1	TGTGCCAGCAGGGACGGACAGGGTAGAAACACTGAAGCTTTCTTT	CASRDGQGRNTEAFF
TRBV6-5	-	-	TRBJ2-7	TGTGCCAGCAGCCGGGTTGAAGCCTACGAGCAGTACTTC	CASSRVEAYEQYF
TRBV27	-	once	TRBJ1-3	TGTGCCAGCAGGCCCAGGGTTTCTGGAAACACCATATATTTT	CASRPRVSGNTIYF
TRBV5-1	-	-	TRBJ2-2	TGCGCCAGCAGCTTGTACGGGGCGAACACCGGGGAGCTGTTTTTT	CASSLYGANTGELFF
TRBV7-2	-	-	TRBJ1-4	TGTGCCAGCAGCTTAGGAGAGCTGGCTAATGAAAAACTGTTTTTT	CASSLGELANEKLFF
TRBV3-1/TRBV3-2	TRBD2	once	TRBJ2-3	TGTGCCAGCAGCCAAGAGTTCGGGGGGACGAGCACAGATACGCAGTATTTT	CASSQEFGGTSTDTQYF
TRBV28	-	-	TRBJ1-2	TGTGCCAGCAGCCAAGGGCAGGGTCACTATGGCTACACCTTC	CASSQGQGHYGYTF
TRBV27	TRBD2	once	TRBJ2-1	TGTGCCAGCAGTTTTATAGGACTAGCGGGGGGGCCAAGAAACAATGAGCAGTTCTTC	CASSFIGLAGGPRNNEQFF
TRBV6-6	-	-	TRBJ1-3	TGTGCCAGCAGACTTGGAAACACCATATATTTT	CASRLGNTIYF
TRBV5-4	TRBD2	-	TRBJ2-3	TGTGCCAGCAGCCCCGGAGCGGGGACCACAGATACGCAGTATTTT	CASSPGAGTTDTQYF
TRBV6-1	TRBD1	-	TRBJ2-7	TGTGCCAGCAGTGAAGCGCGTACCGGTGGACAGGGGCGCGAGCAGTACTTC	CASSEARTGGQGREQYF
TRBV27	TRBD2	-	TRBJ2-7	TGTGCCAGCAGGCTTGGGGGGGGACTCTACGAGCAGTACTTC	CASRLGGGLYEQYF
TRBV11-1	-	-	TRBJ1-4	TGTGCCAGCGGTGTCGCGTCCGCGACTAATGAAAAACTGTTTTTT	CASGVASATNEKLFF
TRBV12-5	-	-	TRBJ1-5	TGTGCTAGTGGCAGCGGGACGGTTTATAGCAATCAGCCCCAGCATTTT	CASGSGTVYSNQPQHF
TRBV4-2	TRBD1	-	TRBJ1-4	TGTGCCAGCAGCCCCCGACAGGGGGTTGAATTAGGGGAAAAACTGTTTTTT	CASSPRQGVELGEKLFF
TRBV5-1	-	-	TRBJ2-7	TGCGCCAGCAGCTTCAGACAGCCCCGCTACGAGCAGTACTTC	CASSFRQPRYEQYF